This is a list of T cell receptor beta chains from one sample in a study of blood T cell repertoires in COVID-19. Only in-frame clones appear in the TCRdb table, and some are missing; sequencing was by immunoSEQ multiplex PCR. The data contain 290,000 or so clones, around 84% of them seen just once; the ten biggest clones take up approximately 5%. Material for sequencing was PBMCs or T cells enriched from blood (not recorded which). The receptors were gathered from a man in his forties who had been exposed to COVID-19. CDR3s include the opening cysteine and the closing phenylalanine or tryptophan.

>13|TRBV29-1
CSVESDRDGTQYF
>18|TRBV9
CASSVGPGTSGNQETQYF
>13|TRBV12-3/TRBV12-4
CASSLTGRDTIYF
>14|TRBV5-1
CASSWREAQETQYF
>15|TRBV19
CASSINRGAGYEQYF
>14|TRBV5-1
CASSFGEAGNTIYF
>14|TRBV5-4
CASSLYRSGNTIYF
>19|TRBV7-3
CASSLRAQRGLAANNEQFF
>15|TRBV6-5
CASNNEGGFTGELFF
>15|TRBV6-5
CASATRGTGANVLTF
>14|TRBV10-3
CATQRSSDSSPLHF
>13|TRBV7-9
CASSSQLQGEQYF
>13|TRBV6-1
CASSESVGLVQFF
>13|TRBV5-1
CASSPTGLNEQYF
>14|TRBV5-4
CASSIQGQGGELFF
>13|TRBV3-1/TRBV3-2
CASSPPGLYEQFF
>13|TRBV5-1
CASSPGTANEQFF
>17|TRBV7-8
CASSLGYLWPNTGELFF
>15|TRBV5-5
CASSLEETSISTQYF